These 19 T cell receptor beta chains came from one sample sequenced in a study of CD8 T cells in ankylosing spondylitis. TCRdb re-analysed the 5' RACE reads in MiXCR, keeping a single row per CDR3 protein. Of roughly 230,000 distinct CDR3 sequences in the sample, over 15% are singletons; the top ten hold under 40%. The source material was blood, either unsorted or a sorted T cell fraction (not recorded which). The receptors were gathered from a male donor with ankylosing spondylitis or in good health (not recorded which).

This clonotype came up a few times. DNA for the CDR3: TGCAGTGCTAAAGAGAGCCGCCGGGACAGGGTTCTCCACGAGCAGTACTTC. Its protein is CSAKESRRDRVLHEQYF. The V and J genes are TRBV20-1 and TRBJ2-7, with 9 nucleotides matching TRBD1. The ends lost 4 bases at V and 5 bases at J; junction bases unmatched: 18. The CDR3 has 17 residues. The germline V gene has CDR1 DFQATT and CDR2 SNEGSKA (reference sequence).

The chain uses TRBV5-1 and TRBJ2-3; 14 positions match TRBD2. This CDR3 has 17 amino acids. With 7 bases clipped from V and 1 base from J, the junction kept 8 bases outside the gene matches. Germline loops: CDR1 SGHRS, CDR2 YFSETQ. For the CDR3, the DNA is TGCGCCAGCGGACGACGGGGACTAGCGGGAGGCACAGATACGCAGTATTTT. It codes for CASGRRGLAGGTDTQYF.

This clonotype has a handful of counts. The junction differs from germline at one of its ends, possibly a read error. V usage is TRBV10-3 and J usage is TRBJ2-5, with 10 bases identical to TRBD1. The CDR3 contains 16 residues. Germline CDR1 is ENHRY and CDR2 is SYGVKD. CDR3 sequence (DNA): TGTGCCACCAGTCCCCGGGACAGGGGAGTCCTAGAGACCCAGTACTTC. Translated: CATSPRDRGVLETQYF.

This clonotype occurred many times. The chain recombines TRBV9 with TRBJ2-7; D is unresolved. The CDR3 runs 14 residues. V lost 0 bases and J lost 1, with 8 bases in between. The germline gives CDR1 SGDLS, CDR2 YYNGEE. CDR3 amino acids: CASSVAAGSYEQYF. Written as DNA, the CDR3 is TGTGCCAGCAGCGTAGCGGCAGGATCCTACGAGCAGTACTTC.

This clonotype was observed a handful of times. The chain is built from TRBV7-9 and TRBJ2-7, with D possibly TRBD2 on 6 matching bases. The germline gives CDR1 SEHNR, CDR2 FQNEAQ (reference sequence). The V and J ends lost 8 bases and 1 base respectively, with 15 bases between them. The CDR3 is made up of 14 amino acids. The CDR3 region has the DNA TGTGCCAGCGAAGGGGACTCCGATTCCTACGAGCAGTACTTC. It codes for CASEGDSDSYEQYF.

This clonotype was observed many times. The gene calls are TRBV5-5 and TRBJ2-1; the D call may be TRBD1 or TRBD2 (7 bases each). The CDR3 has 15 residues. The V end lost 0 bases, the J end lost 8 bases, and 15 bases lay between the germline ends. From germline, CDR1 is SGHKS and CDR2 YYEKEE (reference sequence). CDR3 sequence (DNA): TGTGCCAGCAGCTTGGTCGGCAGGGGGGGCGATGAGCAGTTCTTC. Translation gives CASSLVGRGGDEQFF.

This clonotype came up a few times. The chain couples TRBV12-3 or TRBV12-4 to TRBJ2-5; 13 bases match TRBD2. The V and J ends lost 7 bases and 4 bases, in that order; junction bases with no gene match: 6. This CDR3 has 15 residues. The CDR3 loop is CASTPGLAGVETQYF. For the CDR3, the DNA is TGTGCCAGCACCCCTGGACTAGCGGGAGTAGAGACCCAGTACTTC.

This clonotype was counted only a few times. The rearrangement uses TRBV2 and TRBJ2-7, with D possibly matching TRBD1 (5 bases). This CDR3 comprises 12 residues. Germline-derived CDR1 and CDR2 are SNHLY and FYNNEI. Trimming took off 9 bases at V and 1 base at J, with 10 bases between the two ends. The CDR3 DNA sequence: TGTGCCAGTGGACATTTATCCTACGAGCAGTACTTC. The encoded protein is CASGHLSYEQYF.

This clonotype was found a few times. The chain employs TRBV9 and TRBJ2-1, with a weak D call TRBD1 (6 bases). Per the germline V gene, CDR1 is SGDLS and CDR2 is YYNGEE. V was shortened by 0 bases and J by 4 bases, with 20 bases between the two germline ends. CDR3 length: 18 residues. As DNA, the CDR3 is TGTGCCAGCAGCGTAGTGGCAGGGGAAGGGAGCGTGTACAATGAGCAGTTCTTC. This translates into CASSVVAGEGSVYNEQFF. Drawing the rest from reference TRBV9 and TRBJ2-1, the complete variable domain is DSGVTQTPKHLITATGQRVTLRCSPRSGDLSVYWYQQSLDQGLQFLIQYYNGEERAKGNILERFSAQQFPDLHSELNLSSLELGDSALYFCASSVVAGEGSVYNEQFFGPGTRLTVL.

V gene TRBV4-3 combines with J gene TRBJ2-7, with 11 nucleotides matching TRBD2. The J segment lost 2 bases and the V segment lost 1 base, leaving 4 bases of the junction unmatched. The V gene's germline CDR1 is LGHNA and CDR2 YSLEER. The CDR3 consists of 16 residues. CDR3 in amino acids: CASSQGTSGLPYEQYF. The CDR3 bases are TGCGCCAGCAGCCAAGGGACTAGCGGGCTCCCCTACGAGCAGTACTTC.

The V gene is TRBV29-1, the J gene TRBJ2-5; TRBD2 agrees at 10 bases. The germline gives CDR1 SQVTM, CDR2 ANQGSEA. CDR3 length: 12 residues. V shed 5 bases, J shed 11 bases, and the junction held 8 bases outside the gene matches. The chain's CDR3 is CSVPAGGSLQYF. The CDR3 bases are TGCAGCGTTCCAGCGGGAGGGAGCCTACAGTACTTC.

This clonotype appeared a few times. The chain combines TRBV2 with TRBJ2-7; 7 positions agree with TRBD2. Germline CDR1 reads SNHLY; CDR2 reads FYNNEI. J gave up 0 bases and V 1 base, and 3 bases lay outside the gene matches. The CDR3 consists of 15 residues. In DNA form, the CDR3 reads TGTGCCAGCAGTGAAGGTCTAGCGGACTCCTACGAGCAGTACTTC. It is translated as CASSEGLADSYEQYF.

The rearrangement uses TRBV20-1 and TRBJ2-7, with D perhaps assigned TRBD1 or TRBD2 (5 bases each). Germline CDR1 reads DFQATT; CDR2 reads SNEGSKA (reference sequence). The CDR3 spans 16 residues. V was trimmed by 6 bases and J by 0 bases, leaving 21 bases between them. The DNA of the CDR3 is TGCAGTGCCCCGGTGAGGGGCGGGCGTAGCTCCTACGAGCAGTACTTC. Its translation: CSAPVRGGRSSYEQYF.

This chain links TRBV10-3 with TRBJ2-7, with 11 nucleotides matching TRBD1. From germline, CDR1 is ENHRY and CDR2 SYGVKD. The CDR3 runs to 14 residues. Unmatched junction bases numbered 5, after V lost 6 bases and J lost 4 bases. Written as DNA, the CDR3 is TGTGCCATCAGCGGACAGGGGGCTTGGTACGAGCAGTACTTC. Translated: CAISGQGAWYEQYF.

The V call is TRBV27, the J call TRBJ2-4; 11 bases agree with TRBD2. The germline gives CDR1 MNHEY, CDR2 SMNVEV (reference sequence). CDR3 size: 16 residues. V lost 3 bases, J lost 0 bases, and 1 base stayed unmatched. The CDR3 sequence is CASSFGLAGAKNIQYF. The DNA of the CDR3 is TGTGCCAGCAGTTTCGGACTAGCGGGAGCCAAAAACATTCAGTACTTC.

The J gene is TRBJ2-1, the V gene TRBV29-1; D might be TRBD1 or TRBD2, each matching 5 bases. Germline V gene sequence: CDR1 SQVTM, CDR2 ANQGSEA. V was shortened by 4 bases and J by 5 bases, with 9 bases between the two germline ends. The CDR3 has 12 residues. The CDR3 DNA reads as TGCAGCGTTGTGGGGGAGAACAATGAGCAGTTCTTC. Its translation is CSVVGENNEQFF.

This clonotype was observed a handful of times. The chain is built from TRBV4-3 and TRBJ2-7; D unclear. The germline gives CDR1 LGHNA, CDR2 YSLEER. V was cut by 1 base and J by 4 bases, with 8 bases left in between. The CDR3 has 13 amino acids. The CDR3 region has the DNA TGCGCCAGCAGCCAAGGAGGAGCTTACGAGCAGTACTTC. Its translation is CASSQGGAYEQYF.

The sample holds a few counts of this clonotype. The CDR3 bases are TGTGCCAGCAGTTTCGGACAGGCCCCCCACGAGCAGTACTTC. This sequence encodes CASSFGQAPHEQYF. This chain links TRBV12-3 or TRBV12-4 with TRBJ2-7; 7 bases are a match to TRBD1. The CDR3 loop spans 14 amino acids. V lost 3 bases and J lost 5; bases outside the gene matches: 7.

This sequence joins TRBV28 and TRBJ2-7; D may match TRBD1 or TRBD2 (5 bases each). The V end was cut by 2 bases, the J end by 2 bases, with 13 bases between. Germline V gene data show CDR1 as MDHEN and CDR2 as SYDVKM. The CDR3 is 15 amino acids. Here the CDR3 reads CASSLDGTQTYEQYF. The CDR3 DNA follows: TGTGCCAGCAGTTTAGACGGGACCCAAACCTACGAGCAGTACTTC.